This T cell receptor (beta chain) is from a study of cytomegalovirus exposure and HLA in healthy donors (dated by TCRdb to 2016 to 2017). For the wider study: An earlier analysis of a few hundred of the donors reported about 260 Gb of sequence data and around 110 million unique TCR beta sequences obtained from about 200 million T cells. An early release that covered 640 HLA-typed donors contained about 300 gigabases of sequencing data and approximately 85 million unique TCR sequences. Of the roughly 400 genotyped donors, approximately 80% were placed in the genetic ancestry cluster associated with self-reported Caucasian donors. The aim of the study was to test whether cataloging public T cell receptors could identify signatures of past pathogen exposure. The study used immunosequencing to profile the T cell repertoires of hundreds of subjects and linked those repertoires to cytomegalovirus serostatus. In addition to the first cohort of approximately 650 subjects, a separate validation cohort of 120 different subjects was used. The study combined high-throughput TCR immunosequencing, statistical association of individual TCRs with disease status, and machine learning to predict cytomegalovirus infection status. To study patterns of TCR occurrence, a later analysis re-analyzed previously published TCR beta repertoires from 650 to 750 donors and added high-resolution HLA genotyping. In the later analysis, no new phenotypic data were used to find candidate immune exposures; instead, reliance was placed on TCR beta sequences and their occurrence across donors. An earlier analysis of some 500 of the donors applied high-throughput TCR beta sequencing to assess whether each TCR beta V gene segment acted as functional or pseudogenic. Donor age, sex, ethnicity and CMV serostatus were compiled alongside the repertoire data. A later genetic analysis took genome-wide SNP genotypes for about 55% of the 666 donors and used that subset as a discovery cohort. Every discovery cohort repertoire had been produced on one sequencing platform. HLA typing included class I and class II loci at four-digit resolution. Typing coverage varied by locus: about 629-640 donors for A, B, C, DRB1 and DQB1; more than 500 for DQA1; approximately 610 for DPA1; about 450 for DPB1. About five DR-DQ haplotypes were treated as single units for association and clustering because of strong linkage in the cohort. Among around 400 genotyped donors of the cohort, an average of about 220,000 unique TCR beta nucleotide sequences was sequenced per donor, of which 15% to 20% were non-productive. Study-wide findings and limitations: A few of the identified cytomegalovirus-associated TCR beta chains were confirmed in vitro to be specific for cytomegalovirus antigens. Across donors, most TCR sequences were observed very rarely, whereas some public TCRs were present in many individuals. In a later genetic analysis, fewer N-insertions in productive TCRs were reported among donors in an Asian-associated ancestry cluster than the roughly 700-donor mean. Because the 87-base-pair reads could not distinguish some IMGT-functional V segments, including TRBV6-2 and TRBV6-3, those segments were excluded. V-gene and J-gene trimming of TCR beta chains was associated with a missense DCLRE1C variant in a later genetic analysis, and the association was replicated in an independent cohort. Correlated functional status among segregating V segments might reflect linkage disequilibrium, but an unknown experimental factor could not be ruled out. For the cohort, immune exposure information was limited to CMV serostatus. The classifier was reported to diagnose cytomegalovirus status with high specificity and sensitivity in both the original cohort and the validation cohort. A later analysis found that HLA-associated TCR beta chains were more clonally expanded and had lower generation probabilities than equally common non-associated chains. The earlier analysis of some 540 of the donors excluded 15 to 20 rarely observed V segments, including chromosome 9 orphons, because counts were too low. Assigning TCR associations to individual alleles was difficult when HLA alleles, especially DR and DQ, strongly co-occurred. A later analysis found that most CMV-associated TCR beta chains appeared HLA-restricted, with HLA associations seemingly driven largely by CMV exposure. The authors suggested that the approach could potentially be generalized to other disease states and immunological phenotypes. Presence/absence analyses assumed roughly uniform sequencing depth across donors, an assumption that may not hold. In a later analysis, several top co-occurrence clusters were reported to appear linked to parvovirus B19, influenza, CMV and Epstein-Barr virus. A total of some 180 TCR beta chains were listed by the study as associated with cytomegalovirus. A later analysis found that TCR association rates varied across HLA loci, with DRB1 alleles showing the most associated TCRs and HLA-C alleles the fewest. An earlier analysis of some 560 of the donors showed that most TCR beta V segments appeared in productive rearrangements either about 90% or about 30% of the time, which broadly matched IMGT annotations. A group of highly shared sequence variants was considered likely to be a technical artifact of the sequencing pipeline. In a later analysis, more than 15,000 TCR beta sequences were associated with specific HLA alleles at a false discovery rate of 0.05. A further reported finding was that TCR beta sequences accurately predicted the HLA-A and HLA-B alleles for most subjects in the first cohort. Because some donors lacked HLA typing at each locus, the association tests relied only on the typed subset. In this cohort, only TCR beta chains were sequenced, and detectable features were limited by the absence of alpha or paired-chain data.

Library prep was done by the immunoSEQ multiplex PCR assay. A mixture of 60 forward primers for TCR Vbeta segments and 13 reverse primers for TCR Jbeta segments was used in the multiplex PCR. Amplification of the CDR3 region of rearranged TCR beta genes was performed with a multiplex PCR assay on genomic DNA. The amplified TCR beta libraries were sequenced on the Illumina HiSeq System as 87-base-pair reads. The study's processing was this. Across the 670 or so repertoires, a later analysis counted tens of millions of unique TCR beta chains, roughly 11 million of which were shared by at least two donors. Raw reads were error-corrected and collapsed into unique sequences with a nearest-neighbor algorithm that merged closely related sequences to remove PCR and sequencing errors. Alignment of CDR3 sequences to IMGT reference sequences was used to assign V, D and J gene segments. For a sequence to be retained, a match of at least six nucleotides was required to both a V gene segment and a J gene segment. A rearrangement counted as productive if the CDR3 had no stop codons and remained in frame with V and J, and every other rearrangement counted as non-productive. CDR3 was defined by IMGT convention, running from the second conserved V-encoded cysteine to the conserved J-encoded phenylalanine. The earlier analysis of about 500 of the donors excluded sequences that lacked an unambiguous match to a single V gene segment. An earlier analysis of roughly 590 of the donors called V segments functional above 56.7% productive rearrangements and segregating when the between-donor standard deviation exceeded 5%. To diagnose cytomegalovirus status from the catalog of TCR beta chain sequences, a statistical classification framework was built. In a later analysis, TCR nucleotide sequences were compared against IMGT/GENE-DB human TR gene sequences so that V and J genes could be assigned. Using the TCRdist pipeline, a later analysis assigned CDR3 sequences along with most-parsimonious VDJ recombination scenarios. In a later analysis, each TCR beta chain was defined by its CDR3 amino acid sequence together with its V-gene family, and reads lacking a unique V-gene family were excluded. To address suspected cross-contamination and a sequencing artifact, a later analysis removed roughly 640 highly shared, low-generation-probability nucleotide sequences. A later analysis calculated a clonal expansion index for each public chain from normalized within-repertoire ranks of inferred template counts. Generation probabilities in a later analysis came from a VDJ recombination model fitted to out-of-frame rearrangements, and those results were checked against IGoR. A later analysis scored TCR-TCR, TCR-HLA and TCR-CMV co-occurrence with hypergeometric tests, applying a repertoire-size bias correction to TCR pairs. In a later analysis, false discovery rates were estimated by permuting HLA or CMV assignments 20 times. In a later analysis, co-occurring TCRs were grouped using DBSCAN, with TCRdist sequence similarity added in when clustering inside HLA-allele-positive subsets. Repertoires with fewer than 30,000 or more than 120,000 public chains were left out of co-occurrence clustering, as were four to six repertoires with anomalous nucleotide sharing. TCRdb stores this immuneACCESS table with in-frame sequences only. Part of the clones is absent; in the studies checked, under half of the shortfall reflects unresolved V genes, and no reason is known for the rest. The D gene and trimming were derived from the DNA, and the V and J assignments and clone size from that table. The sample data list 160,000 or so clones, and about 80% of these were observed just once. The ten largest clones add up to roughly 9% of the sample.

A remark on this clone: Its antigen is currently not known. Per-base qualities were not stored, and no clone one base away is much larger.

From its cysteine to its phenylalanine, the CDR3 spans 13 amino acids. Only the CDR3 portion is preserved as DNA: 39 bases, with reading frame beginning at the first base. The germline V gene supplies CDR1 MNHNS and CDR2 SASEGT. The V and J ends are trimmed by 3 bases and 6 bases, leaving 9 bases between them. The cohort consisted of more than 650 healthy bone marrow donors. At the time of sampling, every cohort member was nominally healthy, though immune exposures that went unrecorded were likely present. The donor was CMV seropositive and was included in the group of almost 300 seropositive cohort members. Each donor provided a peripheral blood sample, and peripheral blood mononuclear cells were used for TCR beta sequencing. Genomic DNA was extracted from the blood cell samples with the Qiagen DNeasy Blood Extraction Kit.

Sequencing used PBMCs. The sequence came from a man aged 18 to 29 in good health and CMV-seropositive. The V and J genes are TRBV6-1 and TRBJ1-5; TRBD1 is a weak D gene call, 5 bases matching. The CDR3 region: CASSELRVQPQHF. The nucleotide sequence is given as TGTGCCAGCAGTGAGCTCAGGGTTCAGCCCCAGCATTTT.